This TCR beta chain comes out of a study of blood T cell repertoires in COVID-19. TCRdb's table, derived via immunoSEQ multiplex PCR, lists solely in-frame clones and lacks some. The sample holds about 330,000 clones, roughly 86% seen once. The sequenced sample was PBMCs or T cells enriched from blood (not recorded which). This sequence originates from a woman in her twenties or thirties who had recovered from COVID-19.

DNA for the CDR3: TGTGCCAGCAGCTTGGCGAGCCTTAGCGAAGGGCAGTACTTC. This encodes CASSLASLSEGQYF. The chain combines TRBV5-5 with TRBJ2-7; tentative D call: TRBD2 (5 bases). Germline V CDR1 and CDR2: SGHKS, YYEKEE (reference sequence). With 0 bases removed from V and 9 bases from J, the gap between germline ends came to 16 bases. The CDR3 sequence is 14 residues long. The entire variable domain, with the rest obtained from reference TRBV5-5 and TRBJ2-7, is as follows: DAGVTQSPTHLIKTRGQQVTLRCSPISGHKSVSWYQQVLGQGPQFIFQYYEKEERGRGNFPDRFSARQFPNYSSELNVNALLLGDSALYLCASSLASLSEGQYFGPGTRLTVT.